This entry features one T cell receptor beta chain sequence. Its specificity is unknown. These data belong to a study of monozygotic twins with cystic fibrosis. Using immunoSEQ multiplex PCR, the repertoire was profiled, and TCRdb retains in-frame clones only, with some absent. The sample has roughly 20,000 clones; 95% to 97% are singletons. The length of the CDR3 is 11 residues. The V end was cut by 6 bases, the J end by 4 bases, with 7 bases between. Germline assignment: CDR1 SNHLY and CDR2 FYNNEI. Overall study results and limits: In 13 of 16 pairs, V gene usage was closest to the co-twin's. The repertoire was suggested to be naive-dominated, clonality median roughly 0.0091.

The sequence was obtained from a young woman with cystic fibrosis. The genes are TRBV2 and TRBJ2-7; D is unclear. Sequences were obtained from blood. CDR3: CASSSRYEQYF. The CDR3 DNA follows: TGTGCCAGCAGCTCAAGGTACGAGCAGTACTTC.